This is a list of T cell receptor beta chains from one sample in a study of control samples from healthy donors and cancer patients. TCRdb's table, derived via immunoSEQ multiplex PCR, lists solely in-frame clones and lacks some. The sample consists of about 140,000 clones, roughly nine tenths of them appearing once. What was sequenced was blood. The receptors derive from a man in his late teens or twenties in good health. Each CDR3 is given with its conserved first and last residue. Fields, in order: clone size, V gene, J gene, D gene, CDR3 DNA, CDR3 protein. D genes are given only for firm matches. Expanded clones are given a class, and other clones once, few, many or no size at all.

>-|TRBV19|TRBJ1-1|-
TGTGCCAGTAGTAATACGGGGGACACTGAAGCTTTCTTT
CASSNTGDTEAFF
>-|TRBV6-1|TRBJ1-1|-
TGTGCCAGCAGTGAGTCTACAGGGTTGAACACTGAAGCTTTCTTT
CASSESTGLNTEAFF
>-|TRBV6-2/TRBV6-3|TRBJ1-6|-
TGTGCCAGCAGTGACGGTCGGACCCCCTATAATTCACCCCTCCACTTT
CASSDGRTPYNSPLHF
>-|TRBV2|TRBJ2-7|-
TGTGCCAGCAGTGAAATATTCGACAGCCTGAACCAGTACTTC
CASSEIFDSLNQYF
>-|TRBV19|TRBJ2-3|TRBD2
TGTGCCAGTAGTATCGATTCAGGGCGGGGGGCTACAGATACGCAGTATTTT
CASSIDSGRGATDTQYF
>-|TRBV11-2|TRBJ1-2|TRBD1
TGTGCCAGCAGCCCCCCGGACAGGGCGGGTGGCTACACCTTC
CASSPPDRAGGYTF
>-|TRBV10-3|TRBJ1-1|-
TGTGCCATCAGTGATTGGGCAGGGAGGACTGAAGCTTTCTTT
CAISDWAGRTEAFF
>-|TRBV3-1/TRBV3-2|TRBJ1-6|TRBD1
TGTGCCAGCAGCCATCGCTCTCGAGGGACAGCCGATAATTCACCCCTCCACTTT
CASSHRSRGTADNSPLHF
>-|TRBV19|TRBJ1-5|-
TGTGCCAGTACCCCGGGACTCAATCAGCCCCAGCATTTT
CASTPGLNQPQHF
>-|TRBV3-1/TRBV3-2|TRBJ1-3|TRBD1
TGTGCCAGCAGCCTCGGGACAGCCCCTGGAAACACCATATATTTT
CASSLGTAPGNTIYF
>-|TRBV30|TRBJ1-1|TRBD1
TGTGCCTGGAGTGTCACAGGGGGGTACACTGAAGCTTTCTTT
CAWSVTGGYTEAFF
>-|TRBV12-3/TRBV12-4|TRBJ1-4|-
TGTGCCAGCAGTTTATTTAGGAATGAAAAACTGTTTTTT
CASSLFRNEKLFF
>-|TRBV11-3|TRBJ2-2|-
TGTGCCAGCAGCTTTATTAGTGATGGCGGGGAGCTGTTTTTT
CASSFISDGGELFF
>once|TRBV19|TRBJ1-5|TRBD1
TGTGCCAGTAAGGACAGGGTGGGAAATCAGCCCCAGCATTTT
CASKDRVGNQPQHF
>-|TRBV12-3/TRBV12-4|TRBJ1-1|-
TGTGCCAGCAGGATGGTTATGAACACTGAAGCTTTCTTT
CASRMVMNTEAFF